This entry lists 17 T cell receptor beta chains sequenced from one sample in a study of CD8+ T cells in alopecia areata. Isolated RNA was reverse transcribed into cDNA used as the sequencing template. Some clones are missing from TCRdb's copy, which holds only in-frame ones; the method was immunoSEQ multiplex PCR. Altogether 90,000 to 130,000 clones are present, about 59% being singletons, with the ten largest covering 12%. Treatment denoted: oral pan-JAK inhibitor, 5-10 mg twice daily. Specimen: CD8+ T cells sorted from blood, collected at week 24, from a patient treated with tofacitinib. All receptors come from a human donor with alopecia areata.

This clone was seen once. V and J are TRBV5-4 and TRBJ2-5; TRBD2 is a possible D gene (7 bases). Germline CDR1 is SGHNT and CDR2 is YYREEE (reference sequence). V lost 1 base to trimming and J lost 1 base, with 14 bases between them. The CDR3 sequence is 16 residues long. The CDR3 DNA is TGTGCCAGCAGCTTGAGGGCGGGGGCCAGCCAAGAGACCCAGTACTTC. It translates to CASSLRAGASQETQYF.

The CDR3 sequence: CASSIDREGTDTQYF. The CDR3 DNA reads as TGTGCCAGTAGCATTGACAGGGAGGGCACAGATACGCAGTATTTT. The gene calls are TRBV19 and TRBJ2-3, with D possibly being TRBD1 (7 bases). The CDR3 extends over 15 amino acids. Trimming took off 6 bases at V and 1 base at J, with 14 bases between the two ends. In germline, CDR1 is LNHDA, CDR2 SQIVND (reference sequence). Combining the CDR3 with reference TRBV19 and TRBJ2-3 gives the whole variable domain DGGITQSPKYLFRKEGQNVTLSCEQNLNHDAMYWYRQDPGQGLRLIYYSQIVNDFQKGDIAEGYSVSREKKESFPLTVTSAQKNPTAFYLCASSIDREGTDTQYFGPGTRLTVL.

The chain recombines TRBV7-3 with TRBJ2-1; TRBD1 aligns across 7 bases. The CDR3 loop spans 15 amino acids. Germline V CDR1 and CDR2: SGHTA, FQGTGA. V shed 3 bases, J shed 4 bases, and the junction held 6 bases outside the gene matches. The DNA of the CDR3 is TGTGCCAGCAGCTTGCAGGGGGTCAAATACAATGAGCAGTTCTTC. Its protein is CASSLQGVKYNEQFF.

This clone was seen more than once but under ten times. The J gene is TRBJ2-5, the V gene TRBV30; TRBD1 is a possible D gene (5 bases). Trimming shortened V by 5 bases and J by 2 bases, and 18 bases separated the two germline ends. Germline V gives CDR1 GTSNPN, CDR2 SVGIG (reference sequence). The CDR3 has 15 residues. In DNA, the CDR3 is TGTGCCTGGGACCGCCTAGGGGTGGGACAAGAGACCCAGTACTTC. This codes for CAWDRLGVGQETQYF.

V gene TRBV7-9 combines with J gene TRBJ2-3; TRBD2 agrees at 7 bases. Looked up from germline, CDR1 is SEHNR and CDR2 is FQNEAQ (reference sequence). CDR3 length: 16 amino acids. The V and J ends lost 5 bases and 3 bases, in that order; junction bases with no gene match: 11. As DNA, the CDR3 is TGTGCCAGCAGCGCACCGAGACTAGCTGAGACAGATACGCAGTATTTT. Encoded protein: CASSAPRLAETDTQYF.

The CDR3 reads CSVVSKNYEQYF. DNA for the CDR3: TGCAGCGTTGTGTCCAAGAACTACGAGCAGTACTTC. The chain links TRBV29-1 to TRBJ2-7; D remains ambiguous. Trimming cost V 4 bases and J 3 bases, with 10 bases left between them. The CDR3 sequence is 12 residues long. Germline CDR1 and CDR2: SQVTM and ANQGSEA.

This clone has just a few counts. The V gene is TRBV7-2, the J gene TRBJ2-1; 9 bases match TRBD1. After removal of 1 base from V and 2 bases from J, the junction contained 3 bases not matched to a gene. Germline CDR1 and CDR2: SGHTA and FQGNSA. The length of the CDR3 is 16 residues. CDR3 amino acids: CASSLGYRGPYNEQFF. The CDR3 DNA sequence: TGTGCCAGCAGCTTAGGGTACAGGGGGCCCTACAATGAGCAGTTCTTC.

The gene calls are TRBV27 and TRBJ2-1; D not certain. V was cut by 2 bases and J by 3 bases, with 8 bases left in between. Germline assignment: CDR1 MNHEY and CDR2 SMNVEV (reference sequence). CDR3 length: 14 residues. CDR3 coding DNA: TGTGCCAGCAGTTTAACGGCGATCTACAATGAGCAGTTCTTC. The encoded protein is CASSLTAIYNEQFF.

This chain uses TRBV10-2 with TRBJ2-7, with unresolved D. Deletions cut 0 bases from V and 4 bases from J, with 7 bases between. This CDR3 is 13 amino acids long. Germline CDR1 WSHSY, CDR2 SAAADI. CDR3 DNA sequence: TGCGCCAGCAGTGAGTCAGGAGCGTACGAGCAGTACTTC. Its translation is CASSESGAYEQYF.

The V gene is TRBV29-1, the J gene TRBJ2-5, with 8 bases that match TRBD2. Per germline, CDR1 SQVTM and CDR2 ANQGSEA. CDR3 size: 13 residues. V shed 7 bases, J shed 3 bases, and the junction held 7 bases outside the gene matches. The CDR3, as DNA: TGCAGCGCCGAGGGAGCGGGGGAAGAGACCCAGTACTTC. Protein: CSAEGAGEETQYF. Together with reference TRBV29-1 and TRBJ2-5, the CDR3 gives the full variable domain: SAVISQKPSRDICQRGTSLTIQCQVDSQVTMMFWYRQQPGQSLTLIATANQGSEATYESGFVIDKFPISRPNLTFSTLTVSNMSPEDSSIYLCSAEGAGEETQYFGPGTRLLVL.

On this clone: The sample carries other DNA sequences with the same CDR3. The CDR3 DNA follows: TGTGCCAGCAGCGTAGGGGACAGCTACAATGAGCAGTTCTTC. It yields the protein CASSVGDSYNEQFF. The rearrangement links TRBV5-6 to TRBJ2-1, with 7 bases aligning to TRBD1. Germline CDR1 reads SGHDT; CDR2 reads YYEEEE. V was pared by 4 bases and J by 3 bases, with 4 bases of the junction left unmatched. The CDR3 is made up of 14 amino acids.

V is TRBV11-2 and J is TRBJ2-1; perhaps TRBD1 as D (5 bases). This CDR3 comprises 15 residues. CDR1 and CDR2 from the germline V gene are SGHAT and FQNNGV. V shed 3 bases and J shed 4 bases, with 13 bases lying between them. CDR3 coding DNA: TGTGCCAGCAGCTTGGGGCAGGGCATGTACAATGAGCAGTTCTTC. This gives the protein CASSLGQGMYNEQFF.

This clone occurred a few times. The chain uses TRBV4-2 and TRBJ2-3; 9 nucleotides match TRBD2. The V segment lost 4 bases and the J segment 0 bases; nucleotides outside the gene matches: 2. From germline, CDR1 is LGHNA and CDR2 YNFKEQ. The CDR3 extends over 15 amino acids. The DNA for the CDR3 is TGTGCCAGCAGCCTAACTAGCGGGAGCACAGATACGCAGTATTTT. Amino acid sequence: CASSLTSGSTDTQYF.

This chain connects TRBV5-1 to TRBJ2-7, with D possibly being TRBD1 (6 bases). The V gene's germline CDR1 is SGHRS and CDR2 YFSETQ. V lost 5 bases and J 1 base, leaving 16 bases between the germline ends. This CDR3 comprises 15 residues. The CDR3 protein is CASRPPGTPSYEQYF. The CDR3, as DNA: TGCGCCAGCAGGCCCCCGGGGACACCATCCTACGAGCAGTACTTC. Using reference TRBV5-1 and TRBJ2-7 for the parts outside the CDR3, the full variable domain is KAGVTQTPRYLIKTRGQQVTLSCSPISGHRSVSWYQQTPGQGLQFLFEYFSETQRNKGNFPGRFSGRQFSNSRSEMNVSTLELGDSALYLCASRPPGTPSYEQYFGPGTRLTVT.

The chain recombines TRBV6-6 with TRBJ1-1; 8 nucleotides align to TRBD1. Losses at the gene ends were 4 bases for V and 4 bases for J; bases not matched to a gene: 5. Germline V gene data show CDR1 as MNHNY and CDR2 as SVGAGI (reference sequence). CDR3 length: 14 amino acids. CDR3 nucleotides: TGTGCCAGCAGTTTGGGACAGGTTTTCACTGAAGCTTTCTTT. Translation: CASSLGQVFTEAFF.

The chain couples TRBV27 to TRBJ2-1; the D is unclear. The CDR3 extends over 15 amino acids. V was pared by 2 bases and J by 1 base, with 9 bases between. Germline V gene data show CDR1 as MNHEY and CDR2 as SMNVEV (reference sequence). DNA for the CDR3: TGTGCCAGCAGTTTAGGGCCTACATCCTACAATGAGCAGTTCTTC. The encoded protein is CASSLGPTSYNEQFF.

The CDR3 DNA follows: TGTGCCAGCAGCTTAGACCATGACAGGGGGCGTTACACCGGGGAGCTGTTTTTT. It is translated as CASSLDHDRGRYTGELFF. The V and J genes are TRBV7-2 and TRBJ2-2; 10 nucleotides align to TRBD1. Germline CDR1 SGHTA, CDR2 FQGNSA. V was clipped by 1 base and J by 3 bases; unmatched bases: 8. There are 18 residues in the CDR3.